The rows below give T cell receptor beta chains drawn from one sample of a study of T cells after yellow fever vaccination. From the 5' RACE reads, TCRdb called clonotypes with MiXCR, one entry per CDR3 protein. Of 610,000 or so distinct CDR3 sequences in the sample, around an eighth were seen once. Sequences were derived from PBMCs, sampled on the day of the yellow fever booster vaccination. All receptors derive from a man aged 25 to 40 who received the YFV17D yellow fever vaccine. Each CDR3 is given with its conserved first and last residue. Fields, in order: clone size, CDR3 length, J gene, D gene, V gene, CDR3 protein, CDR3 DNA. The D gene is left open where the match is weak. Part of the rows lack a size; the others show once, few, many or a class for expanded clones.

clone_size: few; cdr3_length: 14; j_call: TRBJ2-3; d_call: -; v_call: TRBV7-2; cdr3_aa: CASSMSRERGTQYF; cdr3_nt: TGTGCCAGCAGCATGTCCCGGGAGAGGGGTACGCAGTATTTT
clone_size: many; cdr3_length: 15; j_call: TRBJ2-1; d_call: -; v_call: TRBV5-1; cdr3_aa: CASSLASRTYNEQFF; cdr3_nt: TGCGCCAGCAGCTTGGCCTCGCGAACCTACAATGAGCAGTTCTTC
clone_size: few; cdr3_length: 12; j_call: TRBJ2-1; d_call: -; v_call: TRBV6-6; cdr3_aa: CASGLAGGEQFF; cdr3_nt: TGTGCCAGCGGTCTCGCGGGCGGAGAGCAGTTCTTC
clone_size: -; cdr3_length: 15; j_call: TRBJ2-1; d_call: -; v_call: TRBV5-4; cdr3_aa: CASRAGLTPNNEQFF; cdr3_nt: TGTGCCAGCAGGGCCGGACTCACACCCAACAATGAGCAGTTCTTC
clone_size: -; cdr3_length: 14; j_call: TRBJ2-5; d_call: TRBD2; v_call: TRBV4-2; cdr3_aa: CASSLRLAGETQYF; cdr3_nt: TGTGCCAGCAGCCTTCGACTAGCGGGAGAGACCCAGTACTTC
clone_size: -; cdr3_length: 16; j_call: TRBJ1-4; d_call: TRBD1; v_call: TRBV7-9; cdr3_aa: CASSWRDRDRDEKLFF; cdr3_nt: TGTGCCAGCAGCTGGAGGGACCGGGACAGGGATGAAAAACTGTTTTTT
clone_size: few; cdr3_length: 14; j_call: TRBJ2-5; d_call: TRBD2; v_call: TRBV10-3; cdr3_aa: CATRLAGIQETQYF; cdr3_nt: TGTGCCACCAGACTAGCGGGTATTCAAGAGACCCAGTACTTC
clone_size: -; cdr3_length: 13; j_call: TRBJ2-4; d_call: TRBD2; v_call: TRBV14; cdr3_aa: CASSQSAGGPWYF; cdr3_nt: TGTGCCAGCAGCCAATCAGCGGGAGGGCCATGGTACTTC
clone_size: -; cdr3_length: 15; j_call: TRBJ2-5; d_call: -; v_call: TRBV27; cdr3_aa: CASSFARLLQETQYF; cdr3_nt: TGTGCCAGCAGTTTCGCGCGGCTGCTACAAGAGACCCAGTACTTC
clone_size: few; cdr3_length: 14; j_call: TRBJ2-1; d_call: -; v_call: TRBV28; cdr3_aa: CASSPADYYNEQFF; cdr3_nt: TGTGCCAGCAGTCCAGCCGACTACTACAATGAGCAGTTCTTC
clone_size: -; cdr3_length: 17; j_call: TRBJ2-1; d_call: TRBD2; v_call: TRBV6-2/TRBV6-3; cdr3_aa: CASSYSSGGVLYNEQFF; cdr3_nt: TGTGCCAGCAGTTACTCGTCGGGGGGAGTCCTCTACAATGAGCAGTTCTTC
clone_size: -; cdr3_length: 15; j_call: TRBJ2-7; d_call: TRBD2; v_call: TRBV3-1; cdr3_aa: CASSQGASGSSEQYF; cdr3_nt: TGTGCCAGCAGCCAAGGGGCTAGCGGGAGTTCCGAGCAGTACTTC
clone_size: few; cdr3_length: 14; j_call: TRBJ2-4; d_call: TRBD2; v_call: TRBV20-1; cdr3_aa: CSANQLAGLNIQYF; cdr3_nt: TGCAGTGCTAACCAACTAGCGGGTCTGAACATTCAGTACTTC
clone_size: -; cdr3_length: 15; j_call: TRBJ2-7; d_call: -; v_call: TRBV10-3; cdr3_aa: CASGDLARGAYEQYF; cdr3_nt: TGTGCCAGCGGGGACCTAGCTCGAGGGGCCTACGAGCAGTACTTC
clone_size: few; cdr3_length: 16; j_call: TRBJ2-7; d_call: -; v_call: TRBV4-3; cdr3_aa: CASSQDWTSTSYEQYF; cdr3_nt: TGCGCCAGCAGCCAAGATTGGACGTCTACTTCCTACGAGCAGTACTTC
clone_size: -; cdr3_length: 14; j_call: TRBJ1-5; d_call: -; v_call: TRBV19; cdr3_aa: CASSMGHSNQPQHF; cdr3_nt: TGTGCCAGTAGTATGGGCCACTCAAATCAGCCCCAGCATTTT
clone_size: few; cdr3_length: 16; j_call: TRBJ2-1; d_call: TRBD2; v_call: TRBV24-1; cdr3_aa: CATSDSSLAGVNEQFF; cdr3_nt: TGTGCCACCAGTGATTCATCCCTAGCGGGAGTCAATGAGCAGTTCTTC
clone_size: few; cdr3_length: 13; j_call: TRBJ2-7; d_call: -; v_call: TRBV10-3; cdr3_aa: CAIGDTAEGEQYF; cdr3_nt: TGTGCCATCGGGGACACCGCGGAAGGCGAGCAGTACTTC
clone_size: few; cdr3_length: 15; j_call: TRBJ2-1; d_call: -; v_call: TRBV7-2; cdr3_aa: CASSPLRGSYNEQFF; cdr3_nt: TGTGCCAGCAGCCCTCTGCGGGGCTCCTACAATGAGCAGTTCTTC
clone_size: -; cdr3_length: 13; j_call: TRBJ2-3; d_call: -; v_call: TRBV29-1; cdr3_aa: CSAEGQSTDTQYF; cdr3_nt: TGCAGCGCCGAAGGACAGTCCACAGATACGCAGTATTTT
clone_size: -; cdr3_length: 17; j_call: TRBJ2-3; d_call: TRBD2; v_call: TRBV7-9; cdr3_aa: CASSALLQRGLTDTQYF; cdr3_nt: TGTGCCAGCAGCGCGCTCCTCCAGCGGGGATTAACAGATACGCAGTATTTT
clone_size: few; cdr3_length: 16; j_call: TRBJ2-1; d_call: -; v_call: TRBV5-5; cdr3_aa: CASSLSLDLTYNEQFF; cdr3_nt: TGTGCCAGCAGCTTGAGTCTGGACCTTACCTACAATGAGCAGTTCTTC
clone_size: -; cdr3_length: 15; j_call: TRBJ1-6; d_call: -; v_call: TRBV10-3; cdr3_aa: CAISESVEDNSPLHF; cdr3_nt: TGTGCCATCAGTGAGTCGGTGGAGGATAATTCACCCCTCCACTTT